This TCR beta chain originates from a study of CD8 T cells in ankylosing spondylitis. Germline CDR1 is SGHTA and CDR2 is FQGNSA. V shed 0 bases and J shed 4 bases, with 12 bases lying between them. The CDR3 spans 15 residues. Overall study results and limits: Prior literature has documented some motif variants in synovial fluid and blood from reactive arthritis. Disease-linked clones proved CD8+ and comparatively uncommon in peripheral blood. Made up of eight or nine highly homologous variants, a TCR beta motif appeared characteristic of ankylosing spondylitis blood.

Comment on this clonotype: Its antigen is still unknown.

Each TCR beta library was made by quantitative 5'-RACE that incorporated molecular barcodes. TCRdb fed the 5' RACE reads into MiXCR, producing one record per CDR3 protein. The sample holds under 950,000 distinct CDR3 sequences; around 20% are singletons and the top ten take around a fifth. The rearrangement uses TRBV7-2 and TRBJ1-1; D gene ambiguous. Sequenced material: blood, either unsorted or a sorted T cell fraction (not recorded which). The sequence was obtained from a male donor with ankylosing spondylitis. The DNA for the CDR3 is TGTGCCAGCAGCTTAGCCGGAGGGCAGGTCACTGAAGCTTTCTTT. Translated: CASSLAGGQVTEAFF.